These T cell receptor beta chains were read from a single sample in a study of blood T cell repertoires in COVID-19. Here immunoSEQ multiplex PCR was the method, and the copy in TCRdb shows in-frame clones only, minus some. The sample holds about 55,000 clones, around 83% seen once. The sequencing input was peripheral blood. The receptors derive from a woman aged 60-75 years with acute or convalescent COVID-19. Each CDR3 is given without its conserved first and last residue.

j_call: TRBJ1-5
v_call: TRBV18
cdr3_aa: ASSPRQANQPQH

j_call: TRBJ2-7
v_call: TRBV30
cdr3_aa: AWNSGVTYEQY

j_call: TRBJ2-7
v_call: TRBV11-2
cdr3_aa: ASRSLKEGKRDEQY

j_call: TRBJ1-5
v_call: TRBV19
cdr3_aa: ASGSAGTGRNNQPQH

j_call: TRBJ2-1
v_call: TRBV29-1
cdr3_aa: SVRPGGSPNEQF

j_call: TRBJ1-1
v_call: TRBV5-1
cdr3_aa: ASSQDRNTEAF

j_call: TRBJ1-1
v_call: TRBV9
cdr3_aa: ASSPRTEATEAF

j_call: TRBJ1-2
v_call: TRBV19
cdr3_aa: ASTMDRTNYGYT

j_call: TRBJ1-3
v_call: TRBV5-1
cdr3_aa: ASSSFSGNTIY

j_call: TRBJ1-1
v_call: TRBV28
cdr3_aa: ASKSRGRITEAF

j_call: TRBJ1-5
v_call: TRBV21-1
cdr3_aa: ASSYNRLRREPQH

j_call: TRBJ2-1
v_call: TRBV6-1
cdr3_aa: ASSEQGGLAGEQF

j_call: TRBJ1-2
v_call: TRBV12-3/TRBV12-4
cdr3_aa: ASSLAGYGYT

j_call: TRBJ1-1
v_call: TRBV27
cdr3_aa: ASSPWTGAYTEAF

j_call: TRBJ2-5
v_call: TRBV3-1/TRBV3-2
cdr3_aa: ASGNRGQETQY

j_call: TRBJ2-2
v_call: TRBV2
cdr3_aa: ASKGDRNTGELF

j_call: TRBJ2-7
v_call: TRBV5-1
cdr3_aa: ASSSGQSYEQY

j_call: TRBJ2-1
v_call: TRBV7-2
cdr3_aa: ASSLALAGNEQF

j_call: TRBJ2-7
v_call: TRBV5-5
cdr3_aa: ASSLSSGSSYEQY

j_call: TRBJ1-1
v_call: TRBV7-9
cdr3_aa: ASSLWTENTEAF

j_call: TRBJ1-5
v_call: TRBV2
cdr3_aa: ASRGQRTSNQPQH

j_call: TRBJ1-1
v_call: TRBV19
cdr3_aa: ASSIRAGVVNTEAF

j_call: TRBJ1-2
v_call: TRBV5-6
cdr3_aa: ASSLRGASYGYT

j_call: TRBJ2-1
v_call: TRBV7-2
cdr3_aa: ASSLASTSGPKF

j_call: TRBJ1-5
v_call: TRBV9
cdr3_aa: ASSVDLSSNQPQH

j_call: TRBJ1-1
v_call: TRBV5-4
cdr3_aa: ASSWGGTRNTEAF

j_call: TRBJ2-4
v_call: TRBV19
cdr3_aa: ASKKAASRKNIQY

j_call: TRBJ2-7
v_call: TRBV28
cdr3_aa: ASRGSGTGLNEQY

j_call: TRBJ2-1
v_call: TRBV24-1
cdr3_aa: ATSDPSHRVNEQF

j_call: TRBJ1-1
v_call: TRBV5-4
cdr3_aa: ASNRIGQAGAEAF

j_call: TRBJ1-3
v_call: TRBV28
cdr3_aa: ASSDLTGFGGNTIY

j_call: TRBJ2-2
v_call: TRBV5-1
cdr3_aa: ASSARRQGNTGELF

j_call: TRBJ2-5
v_call: TRBV19
cdr3_aa: ASSMTSGRREAQY

j_call: TRBJ1-1
v_call: TRBV20-1
cdr3_aa: SARLEPEAF

j_call: TRBJ1-1
v_call: TRBV5-1
cdr3_aa: ASSLELASGPEAF

j_call: TRBJ2-3
v_call: TRBV7-6
cdr3_aa: ASSSLGGDTQY

j_call: TRBJ2-7
v_call: TRBV4-1
cdr3_aa: ASSQTYDPRQRYEQY

j_call: TRBJ2-6
v_call: TRBV2
cdr3_aa: ASSLNYPGANVLT

j_call: TRBJ1-2
v_call: TRBV5-3
cdr3_aa: ARSLPPGQGAPCYGYT

j_call: TRBJ1-2
v_call: TRBV3-1/TRBV3-2
cdr3_aa: ASSQASFYRDRGSHGYT

j_call: TRBJ2-1
v_call: TRBV24-1
cdr3_aa: ATSDRVQDSDEQF

j_call: TRBJ1-5
v_call: TRBV6-2/TRBV6-3
cdr3_aa: ASSSRDRSNQPQH

j_call: TRBJ2-5
v_call: TRBV3-1/TRBV3-2
cdr3_aa: ASSQAWTGGETQY

j_call: TRBJ2-7
v_call: TRBV19
cdr3_aa: ASRISMTAIPYEQY

j_call: TRBJ1-2
v_call: TRBV6-2/TRBV6-3
cdr3_aa: ASSSMSYGYT

j_call: TRBJ1-2
v_call: TRBV6-6
cdr3_aa: ASSSPGGGYT

j_call: TRBJ1-2
v_call: TRBV28
cdr3_aa: ASIDTANYGYT

j_call: TRBJ2-1
v_call: TRBV4-1
cdr3_aa: ASSQGTGVYNEQF

j_call: TRBJ1-5
v_call: TRBV6-1
cdr3_aa: ASSEGGQGRQPQH

j_call: TRBJ2-1
v_call: TRBV27
cdr3_aa: ASRGLAVSIEQF

j_call: TRBJ1-5
v_call: TRBV5-8
cdr3_aa: ASSSDRGRGGNQPQH

j_call: TRBJ2-1
v_call: TRBV6-2/TRBV6-3
cdr3_aa: ASSYALVRRRREGSNEQF

j_call: TRBJ1-3
v_call: TRBV19
cdr3_aa: ASSSGDSTGNTIY

j_call: TRBJ1-5
v_call: TRBV7-8
cdr3_aa: ASSLKRPWGQAGEPQH

j_call: TRBJ2-1
v_call: TRBV29-1
cdr3_aa: SVEDPDTYNEQF

j_call: TRBJ1-5
v_call: TRBV6-5
cdr3_aa: ASSRQNSNQPQH